The 17 T cell receptor beta chains below all came from one sample that was sequenced in a study of blood T cell repertoires in COVID-19. Sequencing was performed with immunoSEQ multiplex PCR; in TCRdb, only in-frame clones are kept and a portion is missing. The sample carries some 130,000 clones, roughly 84% recorded once. The specimen sequenced was peripheral blood. Receptor source: a human donor in a cohort sampled during active COVID-19.

The chain has TRBV5-1 and TRBJ1-1, with 10 bases lining up with TRBD1. Per the germline V gene, CDR1 is SGHRS and CDR2 is YFSETQ. CDR3 length equals 18 residues. J lost 4 bases, V lost 0 bases, and 12 bases had no gene match. CDR3 DNA sequence: TGCGCCAGCAGCTTGGCCCTGGGACAGGGGCTCGGGGCCACTGAAGCTTTCTTT. Protein: CASSLALGQGLGATEAFF. Full variable domain (missing parts from reference TRBV5-1 and TRBJ1-1): KAGVTQTPRYLIKTRGQQVTLSCSPISGHRSVSWYQQTPGQGLQFLFEYFSETQRNKGNFPGRFSGRQFSNSRSEMNVSTLELGDSALYLCASSLALGQGLGATEAFFGQGTRLTVV.

The rearrangement joins TRBV11-3 to TRBJ1-4; tentatively, D is TRBD1 (6 bases). Germline lookup yields CDR1 SGHNT and CDR2 YENEEA. Trimming shortened V by 5 bases and J by 7 bases, and 14 bases separated the two germline ends. The length of the CDR3 is 14 residues. The CDR3 loop is CASSPGAGVEKLFF. The CDR3 DNA follows: TGTGCCAGCAGCCCCGGGGCAGGGGTTGAAAAACTGTTTTTT.

This chain links TRBV7-2 with TRBJ1-1; D uncertain. Germline CDR1 is SGHTA and CDR2 is FQGNSA. The CDR3 totals 13 residues. Trimming stripped 2 bases from V and 3 bases from J, with 7 bases between. As DNA, the CDR3 is TGTGCCAGCAGCTTAAGGCGGGACACTGAAGCTTTCTTT. It translates to CASSLRRDTEAFF. Using reference TRBV7-2 and TRBJ1-1 for the parts outside the CDR3, the full variable domain is GAGVSQSPSNKVTEKGKDVELRCDPISGHTALYWYRQSLGQGLEFLIYFQGNSAPDKSGLPSDRFSAERTGGSVSTLTIQRTQQEDSAVYLCASSLRRDTEAFFGQGTRLTVV.

V is TRBV3-1 (or the pseudogene TRBV3-2) and J is TRBJ1-6; 9 positions agree with TRBD1. The V gene's germline CDR1 is LGHDT and CDR2 YNNKEL (reference sequence). The trim removed 1 base at V and 6 bases at J, leaving 10 bases unmatched. The CDR3 is 18 amino acids. Written as DNA, the CDR3 is TGTGCCAGCAGCCAAGGGGCCCCCGGGACAGGGCTTAATTCACCCCTCCACTTT. It is translated as CASSQGAPGTGLNSPLHF.

The chain combines TRBV19 with TRBJ2-1; the match to TRBD2 covers 7 bases. V shed 9 bases and J 2 bases; nucleotides not matched to a gene: 10. The CDR3 contains 15 residues. CDR1 is LNHDA, CDR2 SQIVND, per germline (reference sequence). In DNA form, the CDR3 reads TGTGCCAGCAGAATACGGGAGGATCCCTACAATGAGCAGTTCTTC. Encoded protein: CASRIREDPYNEQFF.

The chain recombines TRBV5-6 with TRBJ1-2; no reliable D call. The germline gives CDR1 SGHDT, CDR2 YYEEEE. V lost 4 bases to trimming and J lost 0 bases, with 16 bases between them. This CDR3 spans 16 amino acids. In DNA, the CDR3 is TGTGCCAGCAGCACCGCGGGGTTCCAAACTAACTATGGCTACACCTTC. Translation: CASSTAGFQTNYGYTF.

The chain combines TRBV24-1 with TRBJ2-6; D not certain. CDR3 length: 17 residues. From germline, CDR1 is KGHDR and CDR2 SFDVKD. V shed 3 bases and J shed 1 base, with 12 bases lying between them. The CDR3 bases are TGTGCCACCAGTGATACAACCACAGTTTCTGGGGCCAACGTCCTGACTTTC. Protein product: CATSDTTTVSGANVLTF.

The chain carries TRBV5-6 and TRBJ2-1; possibly TRBD1 for D (6 bases). Per the germline V gene, CDR1 is SGHDT and CDR2 is YYEEEE. Trimming removed 4 bases at V and 0 bases at J, with 14 bases between. This CDR3 contains 16 residues. CDR3 protein: CASSVLRGSSYNEQFF. In DNA form, the CDR3 reads TGTGCCAGCAGCGTCTTAAGGGGGTCCTCCTACAATGAGCAGTTCTTC.

The V gene is TRBV6-5, the J gene TRBJ2-1; D unclear. The CDR3 is 11 residues long. Trimming took 10 bases from V and 5 from J, leaving 9 bases between them. The V gene's germline CDR1 is MNHEY and CDR2 SVGAGI. The CDR3 region is CATSRDNEQFF. CDR3 in DNA: TGTGCCACCTCACGGGACAATGAGCAGTTCTTC.

This clone was counted only a few times. The chain carries TRBV18 and TRBJ2-6, with TRBD2 matching 7 bases. V was clipped by 6 bases and J by 5 bases; unmatched bases: 4. CDR1 is KGHSH, CDR2 LQKENI, per germline. This CDR3 spans 14 amino acids. CDR3 nucleotide sequence: TGTGCCAGCTCTCCGGGGGGAAGGGCCAACGTCCTGACTTTC. As protein: CASSPGGRANVLTF.

This chain links TRBV6-5 with TRBJ1-6; TRBD1 matches 7 bases. This CDR3 comprises 14 residues. The germline CDR1 and CDR2 sequences are MNHEY and SVGAGI. V was clipped by 6 bases and J by 8 bases; unmatched bases: 7. The CDR3 region has the DNA TGTGCCAGCAGGAAAGGGACAGCCGATTCACCCCTCCACTTT. Protein sequence: CASRKGTADSPLHF.

As DNA, the CDR3 is TGTGCCAGCAGCCAGGGTCGGAGGGCTGATGGAGCTTTCTTT. It specifies CASSQGRRADGAFF. The gene calls are TRBV6-6 and TRBJ1-1, with D maybe TRBD1 (5 bases). V was trimmed by 6 bases and J by 10 bases, leaving 21 bases between them. Germline V gene sequence: CDR1 MNHNY, CDR2 SVGAGI (reference sequence). The CDR3 sequence is 14 residues long.

V is TRBV12-3 or TRBV12-4 and J is TRBJ1-1; D unresolved. Trimming removed 5 bases at V and 1 base at J, with 5 bases between. The CDR3 spans 12 residues. CDR3 sequence reads: CASSPRNTEAFF. CDR3 sequence (DNA): TGTGCCAGCAGTCCCAGGAACACTGAAGCTTTCTTT.

This rearrangement joins TRBV15 to TRBJ1-3, with D perhaps matching TRBD1 (5 bases). Germline V gives CDR1 LNHNV, CDR2 YYDKDF (reference sequence). The CDR3 has 15 amino acids. Between the trimmed V and J ends, which lost 5 bases and 0 bases, there was a span of 11 bases. The CDR3 protein is CATSLQVNSGNTIYF. As DNA, the CDR3 is TGTGCCACCAGCTTACAGGTGAACTCTGGAAACACCATATATTTT.

The chain is built from TRBV20-1 and TRBJ2-1, with 8 bases identical to TRBD1. Germline lookup yields CDR1 DFQATT and CDR2 SNEGSKA (reference sequence). V lost 3 bases, J lost 6 bases, and 7 bases stayed unmatched. The CDR3 covers 14 residues. CDR3 sequence reads: CSASQGAGSNEQFF. The CDR3 DNA is TGCAGTGCTAGTCAGGGGGCGGGTAGCAATGAGCAGTTCTTC.

The chain has TRBV7-2 and TRBJ1-1; 9 nucleotides match TRBD1. The CDR3 contains 16 residues. CDR1 and CDR2 (germline): SGHTA, FQGNSA. The ends lost 5 bases at V and 4 bases at J; junction bases unmatched: 11. The CDR3 is CASSPQGATGGTEAFF. CDR3 in DNA: TGTGCCAGCAGCCCGCAGGGAGCGACAGGGGGCACTGAAGCTTTCTTT.

The chain carries TRBV7-2 and TRBJ2-5, with a tentative D call TRBD2 (6 bases). The CDR3 spans 15 residues. The V end was cut by 2 bases, the J end by 5 bases, with 15 bases between. The germline V gene has CDR1 SGHTA and CDR2 FQGNSA. The CDR3 reads CASSLRTPGGETQYF. The CDR3 region has the DNA TGTGCCAGCAGCTTACGGACCCCCGGGGGTGAGACCCAGTACTTC.